Listed below are T cell receptor beta chains from one sample, sequenced in a study of regulatory T cells in long-lasting Graves disease. TCRdb re-analysed the multiplex PCR reads in MiXCR, keeping a single row per CDR3 protein. The sample lists some 430,000 distinct CDR3 sequences, roughly 21% seen once, with roughly 7% in the top ten. This specimen consisted of peripheral blood mononuclear cells (PBMCs), obtained when the disease was refractory, from a patient treated with antithyroid drugs. The origin of the receptors is a female donor with Graves disease. Both conserved end residues are part of each CDR3. D genes are given only for firm matches. Some rows have no size entry. The others give once, few or many, or a class for an expanded clone.

size | J | V | D | CDR3 | DNA
many | TRBJ1-2 | TRBV27 | . | CASSLRGYYGYTF | TGTGCCAGCAGTTTAAGGGGTTACTATGGCTACACCTTC
. | TRBJ1-5 | TRBV19 | TRBD1 | CASSAIQGISNQPQHF | TGTGCCAGTAGTGCGATACAGGGGATTAGCAATCAGCCCCAGCATTTT
few | TRBJ1-5 | TRBV6-5 | TRBD1 | CASSYSKGASNQPQHF | TGTGCCAGCAGTTACTCGAAGGGGGCAAGCAATCAGCCCCAGCATTTT
many | TRBJ1-1 | TRBV27 | TRBD1 | CASRETGVDAEAFF | TGTGCCAGCAGGGAAACAGGGGTTGACGCTGAAGCTTTCTTT
few | TRBJ1-1 | TRBV15 | . | CATSRDGSLNTEAFF | TGTGCCACCAGCAGAGATGGGTCATTGAACACTGAAGCTTTCTTT
few | TRBJ2-5 | TRBV19 | . | CASRPQDSSTETQYF | TGTGCCAGTAGACCCCAGGACAGTTCGACAGAGACCCAGTACTTC
. | TRBJ1-2 | TRBV30 | . | CAWSVLHRDNYGYTF | TGTGCCTGGAGTGTACTTCACAGGGACAACTATGGCTACACCTTC
. | TRBJ2-3 | TRBV7-8 | . | CTSSSGYTDTQYF | TGTACCAGCAGCTCCGGGTACACAGATACGCAGTATTTT
few | TRBJ2-4 | TRBV11-2 | . | CASSLGDSNIQYF | TGTGCCAGCAGTCTAGGGGACTCAAACATTCAGTACTTC
many | TRBJ1-1 | TRBV6-1 | . | CASSETANTEAFF | TGTGCCAGCAGTGAGACAGCGAACACTGAAGCTTTCTTT